This TCR beta chain was sequenced during a study of CD8+CD57+ T cells in acquired aplastic anemia. About the research overall: Sorting CD4+ and CD8+ cells gave DNA averaging approximately 2.9 ug.

With respect to this clonotype: Its antigen remains unknown.

Study-wide results and caveats: Sharing between patients and controls was observed for 25 to 30 CD8+ CDR3 sequences. Significance was not reached for CD8+ Simpson's diversity between patients and controls.

TCR beta VDJ and CDR3 profiling used genomic DNA as template. TCRdb re-called the reads through MiXCR, storing one row per CDR3 protein. Of 200,000 to 300,000 distinct CDR3 sequences listed, approximately 45% were seen once; the top ten hold about 8.3%. Selection for sequencing was limited to patients who had shown CD8+CD57+ cell expansion by flow cytometry. The sequence was obtained from a human donor with aplastic anemia. The sequenced material came from sorted CD4+, CD8+, or CD8+CD57+ T cells (not recorded which) from PBMCs.

CDR3 protein: CATSRGFMDRGKNIQYF. The CDR3 nucleotides are TGTGCCACCAGCAGAGGCTTTATGGACAGGGGGAAAAACATTCAGTACTTC. This chain connects TRBV15 to TRBJ2-4, with TRBD1 matching over 10 bases. Germline values: CDR1 LNHNV, CDR2 YYDKDF (reference sequence). V shed 1 base, J shed 4 bases, and the junction held 7 bases outside the gene matches. CDR3 length equals 17 residues.